A selection of T cell receptor beta chains follows, all from one sample in a study of blood T cells in healthy people across ages. Via MiXCR, TCRdb re-called the 5' RACE reads, giving one row per CDR3 protein. The table shows 600,000 to 1,000,000 distinct CDR3 sequences, with roughly 60% occurring only once. What was sequenced was blood. Receptors originate from a man in his thirties or forties in good health. CDR3s include the opening cysteine and the closing phenylalanine or tryptophan. Each record gives: J gene, V gene, clone size, D gene, CDR3 DNA, CDR3 protein. D genes are given only for firm matches. Some rows have no size entry. The others give once, few or many, or a class for an expanded clone.

j_gene: TRBJ2-5; v_gene: TRBV7-2; abundance: -; d_gene: -; CDR3nt: TGTGCCGGGGGGGCCGCGGCGAAAGAGACCCAGTACTTC; CDR3aa: CAGGAAAKETQYF
j_gene: TRBJ2-2; v_gene: TRBV20-1; abundance: -; d_gene: -; CDR3nt: TGCAGTGCTAGGGCTGGCGGGACAAACACCGGGGAGCTGTTTTTT; CDR3aa: CSARAGGTNTGELFF
j_gene: TRBJ1-2; v_gene: TRBV10-3; abundance: once; d_gene: -; CDR3nt: TGTGCCATCAGTGAAGTAGAGCATGGCTACACCTTC; CDR3aa: CAISEVEHGYTF
j_gene: TRBJ2-1; v_gene: TRBV4-2; abundance: many; d_gene: -; CDR3nt: TGTGCCAGCAGCCGAGAGGCCGGGACTCCAAATGAGCAGTTCTTC; CDR3aa: CASSREAGTPNEQFF
j_gene: TRBJ2-1; v_gene: TRBV3-1; abundance: -; d_gene: -; CDR3nt: TGTGCCAGCAGCCAAGTTCGGGGTCCCTCCTACAATGAGCAGTTCTTC; CDR3aa: CASSQVRGPSYNEQFF
j_gene: TRBJ2-7; v_gene: TRBV9; abundance: -; d_gene: TRBD2; CDR3nt: TGTGCCAGCAGCGTCGCCTCTAGCGGGATAACCTACGAGCAGTACTTC; CDR3aa: CASSVASSGITYEQYF
j_gene: TRBJ2-5; v_gene: TRBV6-6; abundance: few; d_gene: TRBD2; CDR3nt: TGTGCCAGCAGTTACTCGAAAGGACTAGCGTGGCAAGAGACCCAGTACTTC; CDR3aa: CASSYSKGLAWQETQYF
j_gene: TRBJ2-5; v_gene: TRBV7-8; abundance: -; d_gene: -; CDR3nt: TGTGCCAGCAGCCCAGAACAGGACACCTTACAAGAGACCCAGTACTTC; CDR3aa: CASSPEQDTLQETQYF
j_gene: TRBJ1-2; v_gene: TRBV28; abundance: -; d_gene: TRBD1; CDR3nt: TGTGCCAGCAGCTCTGGACAGGATGTCGGCTACACCTTC; CDR3aa: CASSSGQDVGYTF
j_gene: TRBJ2-7; v_gene: TRBV7-9; abundance: -; d_gene: -; CDR3nt: TGTGCCAGCAGCTCGGATGGAGGGACACTCTCCTACGAGCAGTACTTC; CDR3aa: CASSSDGGTLSYEQYF
j_gene: TRBJ2-1; v_gene: TRBV27; abundance: -; d_gene: -; CDR3nt: TGTGCCAGCAGTTTAAAGTTTCTCGGGCCCACCTGGGACAATGAGCAGTTCTTC; CDR3aa: CASSLKFLGPTWDNEQFF
j_gene: TRBJ1-2; v_gene: TRBV7-2; abundance: -; d_gene: TRBD1; CDR3nt: TGTGCCAGCAGCTACAAGAAACGACAGGGTTTTGACTATGGCCACACCTTC; CDR3aa: CASSYKKRQGFDYGHTF
j_gene: TRBJ2-5; v_gene: TRBV7-6; abundance: few; d_gene: -; CDR3nt: TGTGCCAGCAGCCTAGAGGACAGTACTAGGCAAGAGACCCAGTACTTC; CDR3aa: CASSLEDSTRQETQYF
j_gene: TRBJ2-4; v_gene: TRBV5-6; abundance: few; d_gene: -; CDR3nt: TGTGCCAGCAGCTTGGCCGGTGGGGCGATTCAGTACTTC; CDR3aa: CASSLAGGAIQYF
j_gene: TRBJ2-7; v_gene: TRBV20-1; abundance: few; d_gene: TRBD2; CDR3nt: TGCAGTGCTCCTAGCGGGGGGCTTGGTGAGCAGTACTTC; CDR3aa: CSAPSGGLGEQYF
j_gene: TRBJ2-5; v_gene: TRBV11-2; abundance: -; d_gene: TRBD1; CDR3nt: TGTGCCAGCAGCTTAGATCTTAGTACAGGGGGACGAGAGACCCAGTACTTC; CDR3aa: CASSLDLSTGGRETQYF
j_gene: TRBJ2-1; v_gene: TRBV20-1; abundance: -; d_gene: -; CDR3nt: TGCAGTGCTAGGGGGGCCACCGCAAACAATGAGCAGTTCTTC; CDR3aa: CSARGATANNEQFF
j_gene: TRBJ2-7; v_gene: TRBV7-9; abundance: many; d_gene: -; CDR3nt: TGTGCCAGCAGCTTTGTACGGGGGGCTGACTACGAGCAGTACTTC; CDR3aa: CASSFVRGADYEQYF
j_gene: TRBJ1-2; v_gene: TRBV5-4; abundance: few; d_gene: -; CDR3nt: TGTGCCAGCAGCGTGGGACACCTTCGAGATGGCTACACCTTC; CDR3aa: CASSVGHLRDGYTF
j_gene: TRBJ1-4; v_gene: TRBV7-2; abundance: -; d_gene: -; CDR3nt: TGTGCCAGCAGCTTAGCCGTAGACAGTCTAGCTAATGAAAAACTGTTTTTT; CDR3aa: CASSLAVDSLANEKLFF
j_gene: TRBJ2-7; v_gene: TRBV20-1; abundance: -; d_gene: -; CDR3nt: TGCAGTGTCGTCGGATGGGGTTACGAGCAGTACTTC; CDR3aa: CSVVGWGYEQYF
j_gene: TRBJ2-1; v_gene: TRBV20-1; abundance: -; d_gene: TRBD2; CDR3nt: TGCAGTGCCCCCCGGGAGGCGTTCTACAATGAGCAGTTCTTC; CDR3aa: CSAPREAFYNEQFF
j_gene: TRBJ1-4; v_gene: TRBV7-6; abundance: -; d_gene: -; CDR3nt: TGTGCCAGCAGCTCCCCGATGAGGGATGGAAAACTGTTTTTT; CDR3aa: CASSSPMRDGKLFF
j_gene: TRBJ2-7; v_gene: TRBV5-1; abundance: few; d_gene: TRBD1; CDR3nt: TGCGCCAGCACCCCTGGGACAGGGGGCTACTACGAGCAGTACTTC; CDR3aa: CASTPGTGGYYEQYF
j_gene: TRBJ2-5; v_gene: TRBV12-3/TRBV12-4; abundance: -; d_gene: -; CDR3nt: TGTGCCGGCAGTTTCAACTTGGAGACCCAGTACTTC; CDR3aa: CAGSFNLETQYF
j_gene: TRBJ2-7; v_gene: TRBV4-1; abundance: -; d_gene: TRBD2; CDR3nt: TGCGCCAGAGCCCCGGGGAGCGGGGGAATCTACAATGAGCAGTACTTC; CDR3aa: CARAPGSGGIYNEQYF
j_gene: TRBJ2-7; v_gene: TRBV12-3/TRBV12-4; abundance: once; d_gene: TRBD1; CDR3nt: TGTGCCAGCAGTTTCTCTACAGGGGCTTCCTACGAGCAGTACTTC; CDR3aa: CASSFSTGASYEQYF
j_gene: TRBJ2-7; v_gene: TRBV5-1; abundance: -; d_gene: -; CDR3nt: TGCGCCAGCAGCCTGAACGCCGGGCAATCCTACGAGCAGTACTTC; CDR3aa: CASSLNAGQSYEQYF
j_gene: TRBJ2-1; v_gene: TRBV5-6; abundance: -; d_gene: -; CDR3nt: TGTGCCAGCAGCGGTGTTGTGGCTCCCGAAAATGAGCAGTTCTTC; CDR3aa: CASSGVVAPENEQFF
j_gene: TRBJ1-4; v_gene: TRBV4-3; abundance: -; d_gene: TRBD1; CDR3nt: TGCGCCAGCAGCCCCGACCTTGGACAGGGCCGGGAAAAACTGTTTTTT; CDR3aa: CASSPDLGQGREKLFF
j_gene: TRBJ2-7; v_gene: TRBV2; abundance: -; d_gene: TRBD1; CDR3nt: TGTGCCAGCAGTTTAGACAGGGTAAAATACGAGCAGTACTTC; CDR3aa: CASSLDRVKYEQYF
j_gene: TRBJ2-5; v_gene: TRBV3-1; abundance: many; d_gene: -; CDR3nt: TGTGCCAGCAGCCAAGTGGGTACCCAGTACTTC; CDR3aa: CASSQVGTQYF
j_gene: TRBJ2-3; v_gene: TRBV7-9; abundance: -; d_gene: TRBD2; CDR3nt: TGTGCCAGCAGCTCGTCATCTGGGACTAGCGGGGTCGGCACAGATACGCAGTATTTT; CDR3aa: CASSSSSGTSGVGTDTQYF
j_gene: TRBJ2-3; v_gene: TRBV20-1; abundance: -; d_gene: -; CDR3nt: TGCAGTGCTAGAGAGGCCGCCCATACGCAGTATTTT; CDR3aa: CSAREAAHTQYF